This T cell receptor (beta chain) originates from a study of beta chain features in type 1 diabetes. Study-wide context: Sorted cells examined across all samples numbered around 99,000,000. Study-wide points: When VDJ junctions were examined, type 1 diabetes patients showed fewer insertions and more deletions. Moderate but significant shortening of TCRB CDR3s was recorded in all four CD4+ subsets from Type 1 diabetes patients.

Of note for this clone: Its antigen is unidentified.

One heparinised draw of blood, averaging roughly 110 mL, came from each donor. With 4 bases removed from V and 4 bases from J, the gap between germline ends came to 22 bases. Germline V CDR1 and CDR2: SGHRS, YFSETQ. There are 17 residues in the CDR3. The isolated RNA, all of it, was reverse transcribed, so expressed TCRB transcripts were what got sequenced. Produced via immunoSEQ multiplex PCR; TCRdb's table is partial and in-frame only. The data contain 150,000 or so clones, almost 65% of them seen just once; the ten biggest clones take up nearly 0.09%. The chain carries TRBV5-1 and TRBJ2-3, with D possibly TRBD2 on 6 matching bases. This clonotype originated in a man under 40 with type 1 diabetes. The source material was naive CD4+ T cells from blood. This chain's CDR3 is CASSRSSGTSLPDTQYF. The DNA of the CDR3 is TGCGCCAGCAGCAGATCCTCCGGGACTTCGCTCCCAGATACGCAGTATTTT. Full variable domain (rest looked up from reference TRBV5-1 and TRBJ2-3): KAGVTQTPRYLIKTRGQQVTLSCSPISGHRSVSWYQQTPGQGLQFLFEYFSETQRNKGNFPGRFSGRQFSNSRSEMNVSTLELGDSALYLCASSRSSGTSLPDTQYFGPGTRLTVL.